The 11 T cell receptor beta chains in this list originate from one sample, sequenced in a study of blood T cell repertoires in COVID-19. Repertoires were generated with immunoSEQ multiplex PCR, while TCRdb's copy carries only in-frame clones and drops some. The sample consists of about 160,000 clones, roughly 80% of them appearing once. The material sequenced was peripheral blood. Every receptor here comes from a man aged 55 to 69 with acute or convalescent COVID-19.

The chain employs TRBV7-9 and TRBJ1-1; possibly TRBD1 for D (6 bases). This CDR3 comprises 14 residues. CDR1 and CDR2 (germline): SEHNR, FQNEAQ (reference sequence). V was pared by 6 bases and J by 3 bases, with 14 bases between. DNA for the CDR3: TGTGCCAGCAGTTACCTACAGGGTTACACTGAAGCTTTCTTT. Its protein product is CASSYLQGYTEAFF.

The genes are TRBV9 and TRBJ2-3; the match to TRBD1 covers 7 bases. Looked up from germline, CDR1 is SGDLS and CDR2 is YYNGEE. V shed 4 bases and J 0 bases; nucleotides not matched to a gene: 8. This CDR3 spans 16 amino acids. The CDR3 is CASSPRTGLSTDTQYF. The CDR3, as DNA: TGTGCCAGCAGCCCACGGACAGGCCTTAGCACAGATACGCAGTATTTT.

The chain carries TRBV19 and TRBJ2-7; tentative D call: TRBD2 (5 bases). V dropped 6 bases and J dropped 0 bases, with 9 bases sitting between them. Germline V gene data show CDR1 as LNHDA and CDR2 as SQIVND (reference sequence). The CDR3 totals 13 residues. The CDR3 protein is CASSPRGSYEQYF. The CDR3 DNA sequence: TGTGCCAGTAGCCCTCGGGGCTCCTACGAGCAGTACTTC.

This clone showed up just a few times. This chain uses TRBV5-4 with TRBJ1-2, with TRBD1 identical over 8 bases. Germline CDR1 is SGHNT and CDR2 is YYREEE (reference sequence). The CDR3 extends over 12 amino acids. V shed 4 bases and J 7 bases; nucleotides not matched to a gene: 3. The CDR3 reads CASSPTGGGYTF. The CDR3 nucleotides read TGTGCCAGCAGCCCAACAGGGGGTGGCTACACCTTC. Using reference TRBV5-4 and TRBJ1-2 for the parts outside the CDR3, the full variable domain is ETGVTQSPTHLIKTRGQQVTLRCSSQSGHNTVSWYQQALGQGPQFIFQYYREEENGRGNFPPRFSGLQFPNYSSELNVNALELDDSALYLCASSPTGGGYTFGSGTRLTVV.

The genes are TRBV24-1 and TRBJ2-3; 10 positions agree with TRBD1. V lost 4 bases to trimming and J lost 0 bases; unmatched junction nucleotides: 12. Germline V gives CDR1 KGHDR, CDR2 SFDVKD. The CDR3 consists of 19 residues. The CDR3 DNA follows: TGTGCCACCAGTGACGCTCCGGGACAGGGGCTTACTAGCACAGATACGCAGTATTTT. Encoded protein: CATSDAPGQGLTSTDTQYF.

The V gene is TRBV27, the J gene TRBJ2-3; TRBD1 aligns across 8 bases. The CDR3 has 16 amino acids. Germline loops: CDR1 MNHEY, CDR2 SMNVEV (reference sequence). Trimming took 5 bases from V and 0 from J; bases not matched to a gene: 7. The CDR3 DNA reads TGTGCCAGCAGTACTCAGGGGGCAGCGAGCACAGATACGCAGTATTTT. Its translation is CASSTQGAASTDTQYF.

This clone was picked up many times. V gene TRBV7-3 combines with J gene TRBJ2-7, with D perhaps TRBD1 (6 bases). With 6 bases removed from V and 1 base from J, the gap between germline ends came to 10 bases. Germline V gene sequence: CDR1 SGHTA, CDR2 FQGTGA. The CDR3 loop spans 13 amino acids. The CDR3: CASSPGQSYEQYF. The CDR3 region has the DNA TGTGCCAGCAGTCCCGGACAGTCCTACGAGCAGTACTTC.

Only one count was recorded for this clone. J is TRBJ1-2 and V is TRBV25-1, with TRBD1 matching over 7 bases. The CDR3 has 15 amino acids. The V gene's germline CDR1 is MGHDK and CDR2 SYGVNS. V trimming: 3 bases; J trimming: 4 bases; junction bases outside the gene matches: 8. The CDR3 DNA is TGTGCCAGCAGTGAGAACAGGGGCGTGGGCTATGGCTACACCTTC. Translation gives CASSENRGVGYGYTF.

The CDR3 nucleotides read TGTGCCAGCAGCCAAGATTCGTCAGGGAACAATCAGCCCCAGCATTTT. Its translation is CASSQDSSGNNQPQHF. The V and J genes are TRBV3-1 (or the pseudogene TRBV3-2) and TRBJ1-5, with a tentative D call TRBD1 (5 bases). Germline V gene sequence: CDR1 LGHDT, CDR2 YNNKEL (reference sequence). Trimming shortened V by 0 bases and J by 3 bases, and 12 bases separated the two germline ends. The CDR3 has 16 residues.

V and J are TRBV5-6 and TRBJ2-1; 9 bases are shared with TRBD2. This CDR3 spans 16 amino acids. V lost 2 bases and J lost 2; bases outside the gene matches: 5. In germline, CDR1 is SGHDT, CDR2 YYEEEE. The CDR3 DNA follows: TGTGCCAGCAGCTTTTTCGGCGGGGGGGCCTACAATGAGCAGTTCTTC. Its protein product is CASSFFGGGAYNEQFF.

This clone is a singleton in its sample. The V and J genes are TRBV25-1 and TRBJ2-1, with TRBD1 as a possible D gene (5 bases). The V gene's germline CDR1 is MGHDK and CDR2 SYGVNS. The CDR3 totals 13 residues. V was pared by 4 bases and J by 7 bases, with 11 bases between. The CDR3 coding sequence is TGTGCCAGCAGTGTTCGCCAGGGAAATGAGCAGTTCTTC. Translated: CASSVRQGNEQFF.